This T cell receptor (beta chain) derives from a study of T cell responses to AZD1222 COVID-19 vaccine. Notes on this clone: The identical CDR3 is also encoded by other nucleotide sequences in the sample.

J was trimmed by 0 bases and V by 5 bases; bases with no gene match: 2. The germline V gene has CDR1 MNHEY and CDR2 SMNVEV (reference sequence). The CDR3 consists of 15 residues. Assay used: immunoSEQ multiplex PCR; TCRdb lists only in-frame clones, some missing. This table has under 150,000 clones, 75% to 85% appearing once. The material sequenced was peripheral blood, taken on day 0 of MenACWY control vaccination. The clonotype originates from an adult in good health. This rearrangement joins TRBV27 to TRBJ2-1; 9 nucleotides align to TRBD2. For the CDR3, the DNA is TGTGCCAGCAGTCTAGCGGGGAGCTCCTACAATGAGCAGTTCTTC. This gives the protein CASSLAGSSYNEQFF.